This note documents a single T cell receptor (beta chain) sequence. Its antigen is as yet unknown. The PCR made use of 60 Vbeta and 13 Jbeta primers. Sequenced by immunoSEQ multiplex PCR; TCRdb stores in-frame clones only, minus some. The sample holds some 130,000 clones, roughly 77% seen once. This record comes from a study of cytomegalovirus exposure and HLA in healthy donors. Study-wide points: Common viral pathogens (according to a later analysis) appeared linked to several of the most significant clusters. Beyond CMV serostatus, there was no information to go on about immune exposure. Three CMV-associated chains were confirmed in vitro to be specific for CMV antigens. Researchers reportedly found TCR beta sequences accurately predicted most subjects' HLA-A and HLA-B alleles.

J gave up 0 bases and V 8 bases, and 6 bases lay outside the gene matches. The germline CDR1 and CDR2 sequences are MDHEN and SYDVKM. This CDR3 region has 14 residues. The source of this sequence is a man aged 25 to 40 in good health. This rearrangement joins TRBV28 to TRBJ1-1, with TRBD1 identical over 7 bases. The specimen was PBMCs. Written as DNA, the CDR3 is TGTGCCAGCCAAGGCACAGGGGTGAACACTGAAGCTTTCTTT. It codes for CASQGTGVNTEAFF.